This T cell receptor beta chain was sequenced during a study of shared clonotypes between healthy human individuals (dated by TCRdb to 2019 to 2021). At the level of the whole study: A couple of women and a few men aged 18 to 49 years were included in the cohort. To estimate repertoire size and how much clonotypes are shared between individuals, the study performed deep sequencing of blood TCR repertoires from 4 to 6 healthy adults. Per donor, three plates each were used for CD4 naive and CD4 memory, two for CD8 naive, and one for CD8 memory. Libraries were prepared and TCR repertoires were sequenced by different laboratories using diverse techniques, in order to increase sequencing depth and limit assay-specific biases. Each donor's leukapheresis produced roughly between roughly 0.85 and 9 billion PBMCs. On the study overall, not on this receptor specifically: Estimated clonotype richness was generally larger for naive than for memory subsets. Sampling was restricted to blood, and TCR repertoires in tissues likely differ from the TCR repertoires found in blood. Rarefaction of sorted-subset datasets indicated incomplete sequencing despite the large sequencing depth. Compared with non-shared clonotypes, the clonotypes found in all four sorted-subset donors had higher generation probabilities. Because the study included a small number of donors, the genetic and exposure-history diversity represented was limited. Pairwise subsampling indicated that sequencing depth was expected to affect the degree of clonotype sharing among donors. Across several donors, around 5% of naive CD4, approximately 3.6% of naive CD8, approximately 2.5% of memory CD4, and approximately 0.42% of memory CD8 clonotypes were shared.

Using the deep immunoSEQ assay, TCR CDR3 regions were amplified from genomic DNA by multiplex PCR. Genomic DNA extracted from each cell subset was distributed evenly over all wells of several immunoSEQ 96-well plates, and each plate served as one replicate. For sorted subsets, each replicate PCR was loaded with 200 to 250 ng genomic DNA, equivalent to 25,000 to 35,000 T cell genomes. Purified libraries were measured with a Qubit 3.0 fluorometer, size-checked on a Bioanalyzer 2100, and measured again with the KAPA Library Quantification kit. A separate single-read 150-cycle Illumina NextSeq 550 flow cell was used to sequence each immunoSEQ 96-well plate. In the original analysis: Because only junctional sequences without quality scores were contained in the immunoSEQ output, filtering matching that applied to full-length reads could not be performed. To assign V/J genes and CDR3, sequences were annotated using PyIR, a Python wrapper for IgBLAST v1.9, with IMGT germline references. Reads with weak V/J assignments (E-value above 1e-6), missing CDR3, stop codons, out-of-frame junctions, or ambiguous translated residues were removed. V3J clonotypes were defined by identical inferred V gene, J gene, and CDR3 amino acid sequence. Percentage overlap between repertoires was calculated by dividing the number of shared unique clonotypes by the size of the smaller repertoire. Repertoire richness was assessed with RTK rarefaction, the Chao1 estimator, and Recon v2.1 estimates of unobserved clonotypes. Generation probabilities for all TCRbeta clonotypes obtained by the gDNA method from a few donors were computed using OLGA. As stored in TCRdb, this immuneACCESS dataset retains in-frame rearrangements with V and J assigned. A fraction of the clones does not appear; measured against another copy, unresolved V genes explain less than half of the discrepancy, and the remainder lacks a known reason. Clone size and the V and J calls come from that table; the DNA yielded D and trimming. The sample data list 2 million to 2.5 million clones, and under 95% of these were observed just once. 0.36% of the sample is in the top ten clones.

This clone appeared once. The antigen it binds to is not known. No base quality values were provided; no much bigger clone lies one nucleotide off. The CDR3 starts with the cysteine, ends with the phenylalanine, and has 15 residues. The kept DNA is CDR3 alone, 45 bases in frame from the first base. Reading the germline V gene gives CDR1 LGHNA and CDR2 YNFKEQ. V and J lose 5 bases and 7 bases, and a span of 18 bases separates them. Donors were healthy HIV-negative adults with no recently reported acute infections or vaccinations. Every donor was a Caucasian adult residing in Nashville, Tennessee, USA. CD4+ T cells were enriched by magnetic negative selection, after which naive cells were positively selected on CD45RA and the negative fraction was taken as the memory subset. Blood was collected by leukapheresis, and PBMCs were isolated by Ficoll-Histopaque density gradient centrifugation and then cryopreserved in liquid nitrogen vapor phase. Analytical flow cytometry was used to check the purity and quantity of every magnetically sorted T cell population. Genomic DNA was isolated from every sorted fraction and measured by UV absorbance on a Nanodrop 2000c.

The chain is made from TRBV4-2 and TRBJ1-5, and possibly TRBD1, on 6 matching bases. The sequenced sample consisted of naive CD4+ T cells from PBMCs. This sample's cell subset or site label indicates: CD45RA+ positively selected. The receptor was derived from a man aged 18 to 29 in good health. Some clones in this sample may be carry-over from other donors' samples. The nucleotide sequence reads TGTGCCAGCAGCATTGCGCGACAGGTATACCAGCCCCAGCATTTT. It codes for CASSIARQVYQPQHF.